This passage covers 32 T cell receptor beta chains from one sample sequenced in a study of Graves' ophthalmopathy and Graves' hyperthyroidism. As the template, RNA transcripts were used to amplify TCR beta CDR3 regions. Scientists carried out first-round RT-PCR using HTBI primers and then a second-round multiplex PCR. TCRdb re-derived calls from the multiplex PCR reads in MiXCR, one entry per CDR3 protein. The sample lists about 700,000 distinct CDR3 sequences, about two fifths occurring once. Sequencing input: peripheral blood. These receptors were taken from an adult man with Graves' ophthalmopathy.

This rearrangement joins TRBV30 to TRBJ1-6, with TRBD1 matching 7 bases. V shed 2 bases, J shed 7 bases, and the junction held 2 bases outside the gene matches. The CDR3 is 13 amino acids. Germline V gene sequence: CDR1 GTSNPN, CDR2 SVGIG (reference sequence). CDR3 in amino acids: CAWSQTGNSPLHF. CDR3 sequence (DNA): TGTGCCTGGAGTCAGACAGGGAATTCACCCCTCCACTTT.

V usage is TRBV2 and J usage is TRBJ1-4, with D unclear. CDR3 length equals 13 residues. CDR1 and CDR2 (germline): SNHLY, FYNNEI. Trimming stripped 6 bases from V and 5 bases from J, with 10 bases between. CDR3 sequence: CASSWEANEKLFF. CDR3 nucleotide sequence: TGTGCCAGCAGCTGGGAAGCCAATGAAAAACTGTTTTTT.

The gene calls are TRBV9 and TRBJ2-7; 7 nucleotides match TRBD1. With V trimmed by 5 bases and J by 2 bases, 7 bases remained unmatched. The CDR3 runs to 14 residues. Germline lookup yields CDR1 SGDLS and CDR2 YYNGEE. The CDR3 reads CASSDGQETYEQYF. For the CDR3, the DNA is TGTGCCAGCAGTGACGGACAGGAAACCTACGAGCAGTACTTC.

This clonotype occurred many times. The chain uses TRBV2 and TRBJ1-4; D is uncertain. V was clipped by 2 bases and J by 8 bases, with 9 bases between them. The CDR3 sequence is 13 residues long. Per germline, CDR1 SNHLY and CDR2 FYNNEI. This chain's CDR3 is CASSEIEREKLFF. The CDR3 DNA reads as TGTGCCAGCAGTGAAATAGAGAGGGAAAAACTGTTTTTT.

J is TRBJ1-5 and V is TRBV7-9; weak D call: TRBD1 (5 bases). Germline V lookup: CDR1 SEHNR, CDR2 FQNEAQ (reference sequence). V was trimmed by 7 bases and J by 11 bases, leaving 27 bases between them. The CDR3 consists of 16 residues. Written as DNA, the CDR3 is TGTGCCAGCATCCGCGGGACCAGCGGCTTCCAAGAGACCCAGCATTTT. As protein: CASIRGTSGFQETQHF. The full variable domain, in which reference TRBV7-9 and TRBJ1-5 provide the parts outside the CDR3, is DTGVSQNPRHKITKRGQNVTFRCDPISEHNRLYWYRQTLGQGPEFLTYFQNEAQLEKSRLLSDRFSAERPKGSFSTLEIQRTEQGDSAMYLCASIRGTSGFQETQHFGDGTRLSIL.

This clonotype was counted ten times or more. The J gene is TRBJ1-4, the V gene TRBV7-9, with D unresolved. Trimming removed 7 bases at V and 10 bases at J, with 13 bases between. The CDR3 extends over 12 amino acids. Germline assignment: CDR1 SEHNR and CDR2 FQNEAQ (reference sequence). The CDR3 loop reads CASIPLAGKLFF. Written as DNA, the CDR3 is TGTGCCAGCATCCCGCTGGCGGGAAAACTGTTTTTT.

This clonotype has more than one count but fewer than ten. V usage is TRBV30 and J usage is TRBJ1-1, with 7 nucleotides matching TRBD1. Germline V gene data show CDR1 as GTSNPN and CDR2 as SVGIG (reference sequence). V dropped 4 bases and J dropped 0; count of bases not matched to a gene: 5. The CDR3 has 14 amino acids. The CDR3 sequence: CAWNLGQVNTEAFF. CDR3 bases: TGTGCCTGGAACCTAGGACAGGTGAACACTGAAGCTTTCTTT. The entire variable domain, with the rest obtained from reference TRBV30 and TRBJ1-1, is as follows: SQTIHQWPATLVQPVGSPLSLECTVEGTSNPNLYWYRQAAGRGLQLLFYSVGIGQISSEVPQNLSASRPQDRQFILSSKKLLLSDSGFYLCAWNLGQVNTEAFFGQGTRLTVV.

There are many counts of this clonotype. The chain recombines TRBV7-2 with TRBJ1-1; D gene ambiguous. Germline CDR1 and CDR2: SGHTA and FQGNSA. V lost 1 base to trimming and J lost 1 base, with 7 bases between them. This CDR3 region has 14 residues. The CDR3 is CASSLGRGNTEAFF. Here the CDR3 DNA reads TGTGCCAGCAGCTTAGGGAGAGGGAACACTGAAGCTTTCTTT.

This CDR3 reads CASSAFPGAEAFF. CDR3 sequence (DNA): TGTGCCAGTAGTGCGTTCCCAGGCGCTGAAGCTTTCTTT. The rearrangement joins TRBV19 to TRBJ1-1, with unresolved D. The CDR3 is made up of 13 amino acids. From germline, CDR1 is LNHDA and CDR2 SQIVND (reference sequence). V lost 5 bases and J lost 6, with 13 bases in between.

This chain connects TRBV10-3 to TRBJ1-1, with D uncertain. Germline CDR1 ENHRY, CDR2 SYGVKD. The V gene lost 6 bases and the J gene lost 3 bases, with 8 bases spanning the gap. CDR3 size: 12 residues. This CDR3 is CAIRRRDTEAFF. The CDR3 DNA follows: TGTGCCATCAGGAGGAGGGACACTGAAGCTTTCTTT.

This clonotype was recorded only once. The CDR3 region has the DNA TGCAGCGTTGTACCTTCTGGGTGGTCAGATACGCAGTATTTT. This translates into CSVVPSGWSDTQYF. The chain employs TRBV29-1 and TRBJ2-3, with D uncertain. Germline V lookup: CDR1 SQVTM, CDR2 ANQGSEA. Trimming took off 4 bases at V and 4 bases at J, with 15 bases between the two ends. The CDR3 loop spans 14 amino acids.

This clonotype was counted ten times or more. The chain is built from TRBV24-1 and TRBJ1-1, with D uncertain. This CDR3 spans 13 amino acids. Trimming pared 2 bases from V and 5 bases from J, leaving 8 bases between. Germline V lookup: CDR1 KGHDR, CDR2 SFDVKD. CDR3 nucleotides: TGTGCCACCAGTGATTATAGGGATACTGAAGCTTTCTTT. As protein: CATSDYRDTEAFF.

The V gene is TRBV24-1, the J gene TRBJ2-7, with D unresolved. Judging by the DNA end, TRBJ2-1 fits better; the J call may be wrong. Germline CDR1 and CDR2: KGHDR and SFDVKD. CDR3 length equals 15 residues. The CDR3: CATSDLGEVRSEQFF. Here the CDR3 DNA reads TGTGCCACCAGTGATTTGGGTGAGGTTAGGAGTGAGCAGTTCTTC.

J is TRBJ2-2 and V is TRBV11-2; D might be TRBD1 or TRBD2, each matching 5 bases. The length of the CDR3 is 14 residues. Germline V gives CDR1 SGHAT, CDR2 FQNNGV. The V end lost 5 bases, the J end lost 4 bases, and 11 bases lay between the germline ends. In nucleotides, the CDR3 is TGTGCCAGCAGCCAACGGGGACCCACCGGGGAGCTGTTTTTT. This sequence encodes CASSQRGPTGELFF.

This clonotype was recorded a few times. The J gene is TRBJ1-4, the V gene TRBV4-2; 7 bases align to TRBD1. Germline V lookup: CDR1 LGHNA, CDR2 YNFKEQ. CDR3 size: 14 residues. V shed 4 bases and J 5 bases; nucleotides not matched to a gene: 4. CDR3 region: CASSPSGQNEKLFF. The CDR3 DNA reads as TGTGCCAGCAGCCCATCGGGACAGAATGAAAAACTGTTTTTT.

For the CDR3, the DNA is TGCGCCAGCAGCCCGGGAGGTGGGGTAGCGGGGATGAACACTGAAGCTTTCTTT. This codes for CASSPGGGVAGMNTEAFF. This rearrangement joins TRBV5-1 to TRBJ1-1, with D hard to call. CDR1 and CDR2 (germline): SGHRS, YFSETQ. The CDR3 consists of 18 residues. V was clipped by 4 bases and J by 0 bases, with 22 bases between them. Looking up the rest from reference TRBV5-1 and TRBJ1-1 gives the full variable domain: KAGVTQTPRYLIKTRGQQVTLSCSPISGHRSVSWYQQTPGQGLQFLFEYFSETQRNKGNFPGRFSGRQFSNSRSEMNVSTLELGDSALYLCASSPGGGVAGMNTEAFFGQGTRLTVV.

This chain links TRBV14 with TRBJ2-5; TRBD2 might be the D (7 bases). Trimming left V 2 bases short and J 5 bases short, with 18 bases between. The CDR3 spans 16 residues. Germline V gene data show CDR1 as SGHDN and CDR2 as FVKESK. CDR3 loop: CASSQTRGGGVETQYF. The CDR3 DNA follows: TGTGCCAGCAGCCAAACTAGAGGGGGAGGGGTCGAGACCCAGTACTTC.

The gene calls are TRBV24-1 and TRBJ2-7, with no clear D. V lost 4 bases, J lost 2 bases, and 11 bases lay in between. The length of the CDR3 is 14 residues. Per germline, CDR1 KGHDR and CDR2 SFDVKD. CDR3 protein: CATSDPGEAYEQYF. The CDR3 DNA reads as TGTGCCACCAGTGACCCAGGCGAGGCCTACGAGCAGTACTTC.

V gene TRBV15 combines with J gene TRBJ2-7, with 7 bases identical to TRBD1. Trimming took 3 bases from V and 3 from J; bases not matched to a gene: 8. Germline assignment: CDR1 LNHNV and CDR2 YYDKDF (reference sequence). The CDR3 is 15 amino acids. The CDR3 loop is CATSSMDRYNYEQYF. CDR3 in DNA: TGTGCCACCAGCAGTATGGACAGGTACAACTACGAGCAGTACTTC. The whole variable domain, filled in from reference TRBV15 and TRBJ2-7, reads DAMVIQNPRYQVTQFGKPVTLSCSQTLNHNVMYWYQQKSSQAPKLLFHYYDKDFNNEADTPDNFQSRRPNTSFCFLDIRSPGLGDTAMYLCATSSMDRYNYEQYFGPGTRLTVT.

This clonotype showed up many times. The rearrangement links TRBV11-3 to TRBJ1-1; D call uncertain. Germline CDR1 reads SGHNT; CDR2 reads YENEEA. The CDR3 spans 12 residues. V dropped 6 bases and J dropped 7 bases, with 12 bases sitting between them. The CDR3 DNA reads as TGTGCCAGCAGACACCGGGAAGGTGAAGCTTTCTTT. Translating it yields CASRHREGEAFF.

This clonotype was observed at least ten times. This chain uses TRBV24-1 with TRBJ2-7; 7 bases are shared with TRBD1. Germline CDR1 and CDR2: KGHDR and SFDVKD. Losses at the gene ends were 4 bases for V and 3 bases for J; bases not matched to a gene: 8. CDR3 size: 15 residues. The CDR3 DNA reads TGTGCCACCAGTGACCCATCTAGACAGGGCTACGAGCAGTACTTC. It codes for CATSDPSRQGYEQYF.

This clonotype was picked up many times. V usage is TRBV7-8 and J usage is TRBJ2-5; the match to TRBD2 covers 10 bases. The trim removed 1 base at V and 6 bases at J, leaving 8 bases unmatched. CDR3 length: 16 residues. CDR1 is SGHVS and CDR2 is FQNEAQ in the germline V gene. CDR3 sequence (DNA): TGTGCCAGCAGCTTAGTTTCTAGCGGGGGTCGAAAGACCCAGTACTTC. Its translation is CASSLVSSGGRKTQYF.

In its sample, this clonotype was seen many times. V and J are TRBV7-9 and TRBJ1-2; TRBD1 might be the D (5 bases). Germline V gives CDR1 SEHNR, CDR2 FQNEAQ (reference sequence). The CDR3 loop spans 12 amino acids. V was cut by 5 bases and J by 8 bases, with 12 bases left in between. CDR3 sequence reads: CASSLRDQGYTF. As DNA, the CDR3 is TGTGCCAGCAGCCTCCGGGACCAAGGCTACACCTTC.

The chain links TRBV12-3 or TRBV12-4 to TRBJ2-5, with TRBD2 matching 10 bases. There are 15 residues in the CDR3. V lost 4 bases and J lost 2; bases outside the gene matches: 4. CDR3 sequence: CASSWVLAGQETQYF. The CDR3 coding sequence is TGTGCCAGCAGTTGGGTACTAGCGGGGCAAGAGACCCAGTACTTC.

Ten or more counts support this clonotype. V usage is TRBV6-6 and J usage is TRBJ1-5; D may be TRBD1 (5 bases). CDR1 MNHNY and CDR2 SVGAGI come from the germline V gene (reference sequence). CDR3 length equals 14 residues. V was pared by 2 bases and J by 5 bases, with 10 bases between. The CDR3 region has the DNA TGTGCCAGCAGTTACAACAGGTTCGATCAGCCCCAGCATTTT. As protein: CASSYNRFDQPQHF.

This sequence joins TRBV11-1 and TRBJ1-5; possible D gene TRBD1, 6 bases. Trimming shortened V by 3 bases and J by 1 base, and 10 bases separated the two germline ends. Per the germline V gene, CDR1 is SGHAT and CDR2 is FQDESV (reference sequence). The CDR3 totals 15 residues. The CDR3: CASSFPGASNQPQHF. In DNA form, the CDR3 reads TGTGCCAGCAGCTTCCCGGGGGCGAGCAATCAGCCCCAGCATTTT.

Many counts were recorded for this clonotype. The V gene is TRBV5-6, the J gene TRBJ1-2; D may be TRBD1 (5 bases). Trimming left V 0 bases short and J 7 bases short, with 10 bases between. The CDR3 has 13 amino acids. Germline V gene data show CDR1 as SGHDT and CDR2 as YYEEEE. The CDR3 sequence: CASSLGDSGGYTF. CDR3 nucleotide sequence: TGTGCCAGCAGCTTGGGAGACAGCGGTGGCTACACCTTC. The complete variable domain, with remaining parts taken from reference TRBV5-6 and TRBJ1-2, reads DAGVTQSPTHLIKTRGQQVTLRCSPKSGHDTVSWYQQALGQGPQFIFQYYEEEERQRGNFPDRFSGHQFPNYSSELNVNALLLGDSALYLCASSLGDSGGYTFGSGTRLTVV.

For the CDR3, the DNA is TGTGCCAGCAGTTACCCTATCGGACAGACCTACGAGCAGTACTTC. This translates into CASSYPIGQTYEQYF. This sequence joins TRBV6-5 and TRBJ2-7; maybe TRBD1 (6 bases). The CDR3 extends over 15 amino acids. Germline V gives CDR1 MNHEY, CDR2 SVGAGI. V lost 2 bases, J lost 2 bases, and 13 bases lay in between.

CDR3: CSLEQGSGYEQYF. As DNA, the CDR3 is TGCAGCTTAGAACAGGGTTCCGGGTACGAGCAGTACTTC. This chain uses TRBV29-1 with TRBJ2-7; weak D call: TRBD1 (6 bases). This CDR3 comprises 13 residues. V shed 8 bases and J shed 4 bases, with 18 bases lying between them. Germline CDR1 SQVTM, CDR2 ANQGSEA.

The chain combines TRBV25-1 with TRBJ1-4; tentative D call: TRBD1 (5 bases). The CDR3 has 15 residues. In germline, CDR1 is MGHDK, CDR2 SYGVNS. V was clipped by 2 bases and J by 10 bases, with 17 bases between them. The DNA for the CDR3 is TGTGCCAGCAGTGAACGGGGTACAGGAGACCGAAAACTGTTTTTT. Encoded protein: CASSERGTGDRKLFF.

This clonotype was seen more than once but under ten times. CDR3 sequence reads: CASSEYDVGGYEQFF. The DNA for the CDR3 is TGTGCCAGCAGTGAATATGACGTCGGGGGATATGAGCAGTTCTTC. The chain has TRBV25-1 and TRBJ2-1; D perhaps matches TRBD2 (6 bases). Looked up from germline, CDR1 is MGHDK and CDR2 is SYGVNS. The CDR3 consists of 15 residues. With 0 bases removed from V and 8 bases from J, the gap between germline ends came to 14 bases.

This clonotype was seen ten or more times. The rearrangement joins TRBV6-5 to TRBJ2-7, with TRBD2 matching 10 bases. Losses at the gene ends were 7 bases for V and 3 bases for J; bases not matched to a gene: 6. The CDR3 sequence is 14 residues long. Germline CDR1 reads MNHEY; CDR2 reads SVGAGI. Written as DNA, the CDR3 is TGTGCCAGCAAAGTAGCGGGGGGAAACTACGAGCAGTACTTC. It yields the protein CASKVAGGNYEQYF.